This T cell receptor (delta chain) was retrieved from a study of γδ T cells in repeated Plasmodium falciparum infection. As for the study in general: Over about 640 days, donors received four mosquito-bite P. falciparum NF54 infections.

The table lists this clone with a few counts. The TCRdb protein comes from a much larger clone and disagrees with this DNA's translation at residue 17, likely due to a read error; the protein given here is derived from the DNA. TCRdb re-processed the multiplex PCR reads using CATT. This table holds 75,000 to 95,000 delta-chain clones, approximately 0.92% found once. Gammadelta T cells were flow-sorted from PBMC into Vgamma9/Vdelta2+ and Vdelta2-negative populations for bulk analysis. The CDR3 has 19 amino acids. The germline gives CDR1 TSWWSYY, CDR2 QGS. Sequencing was done on a sample of gamma-delta T cells from blood. For the V gene the call is TRDV1; the J gene has no call; TRDD3 was called by the table and not checked on the DNA. The receptor was isolated from a pool of human donors (malaria-infected and uninfected, not separated). The DNA of the CDR3 is TGTGCTCTTGGGGACTACAGCTGGGGGATTCGCTGGGACACCCGACAGATATTTTTC. Translating gives CALGDYSWGIRWDTRQIFF.